This TCR beta chain was sequenced during a study of STAT3 mutations in large granular lymphocyte leukemia. Findings and caveats of the study: At least one immunodominant TCR beta clonotype appeared in every T-cell large granular lymphocyte leukemia patient. In some patients, a small highly pathogenic clone possibly went undetected.

This clone was counted between two and nine times. The antigen is undetermined. The data were produced by immunoSEQ multiplex PCR, yet TCRdb's version contains in-frame clones alone and is incomplete. The sample lists about 4,600 clones, around 55% occurring once. This CDR3 spans 13 amino acids. The V end lost 3 bases, the J end lost 8 bases, and 13 bases lay between the germline ends. The germline CDR1 and CDR2 sequences are SGDLS and YYNGEE. The chain links TRBV9 to TRBJ2-3, with D maybe TRBD2 (6 bases). The sequence was collected from a male patient in his 50s with T-cell large granular lymphocyte leukemia. Some clones in this sample may be carry-over from other donors' samples. Sequenced material: peripheral blood mononuclear cells. This CDR3 is CASSAREIATQYF. The CDR3 nucleotides read TGTGCCAGCAGCGCCCGGGAGATCGCTACGCAGTATTTT.